This T cell receptor (beta chain) was captured in a study of blood T cell repertoires in COVID-19. Study details: The United States, Italy and Spain were the sources of the acute and convalescent COVID-19 samples. PBMCs, B-cell-depleted T cells, or T cells were the source of the cDNA or gDNA that made up the material.

V was clipped by 3 bases and J by 0 bases, with 8 bases between them. The CDR3 contains 15 residues. CDR1 and CDR2 from the germline V gene are LNHDA and SQIVND (reference sequence). Original methodology: Reference gene primer amplification in the assay estimated nucleated cell counts. Assay used: immunoSEQ multiplex PCR; TCRdb lists only in-frame clones, some missing. That table furnishes V, J and clone size, whereas the DNA furnished D and trimming. The sample records about 48,000 clones, approximately 81% being singletons. The chain recombines TRBV19 with TRBJ2-2, with D unclear. This TCR came from an older woman with acute or convalescent COVID-19. Material: peripheral blood. CDR3 in DNA: TGTGCCAGTAGTATCGGCGGTGCGAACACCGGGGAGCTGTTTTTT. Its protein is CASSIGGANTGELFF.